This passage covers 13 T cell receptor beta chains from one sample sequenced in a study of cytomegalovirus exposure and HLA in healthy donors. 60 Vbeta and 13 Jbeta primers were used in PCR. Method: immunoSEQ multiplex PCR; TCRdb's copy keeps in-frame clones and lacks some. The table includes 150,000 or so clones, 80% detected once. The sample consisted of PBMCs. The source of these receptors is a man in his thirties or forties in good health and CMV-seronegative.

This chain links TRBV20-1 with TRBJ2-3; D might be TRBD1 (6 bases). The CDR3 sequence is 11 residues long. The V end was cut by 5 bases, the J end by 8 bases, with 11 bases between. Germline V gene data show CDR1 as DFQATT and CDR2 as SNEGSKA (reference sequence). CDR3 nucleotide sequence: TGCAGTGCTCCGGACAGTTCTACGCAGTATTTT. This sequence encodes CSAPDSSTQYF.

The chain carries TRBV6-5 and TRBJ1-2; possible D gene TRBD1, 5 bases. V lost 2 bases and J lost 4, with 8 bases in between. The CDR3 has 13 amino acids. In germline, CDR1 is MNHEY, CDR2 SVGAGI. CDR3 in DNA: TGTGCCAGCAGTTACGGGGGGGGCTATGGCTACACCTTC. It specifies CASSYGGGYGYTF.

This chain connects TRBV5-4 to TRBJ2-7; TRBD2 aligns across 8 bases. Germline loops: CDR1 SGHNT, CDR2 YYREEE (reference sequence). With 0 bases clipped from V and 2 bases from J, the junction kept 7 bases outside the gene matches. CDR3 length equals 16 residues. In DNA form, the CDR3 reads TGTGCCAGCAGCTTGGTTGGCGGGGGGCCTACCTACGAGCAGTACTTC. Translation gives CASSLVGGGPTYEQYF.

CDR3 region: CASSPSEGRRKTQYF. Written as DNA, the CDR3 is TGTGCCAGCTCACCATCGGAAGGGAGGAGAAAGACCCAGTACTTC. The V and J genes are TRBV18 and TRBJ2-5; D may be TRBD2 (6 bases). From germline, CDR1 is KGHSH and CDR2 LQKENI. The V gene lost 2 bases and the J gene lost 6 bases, with 16 bases spanning the gap. This CDR3 region has 15 residues.

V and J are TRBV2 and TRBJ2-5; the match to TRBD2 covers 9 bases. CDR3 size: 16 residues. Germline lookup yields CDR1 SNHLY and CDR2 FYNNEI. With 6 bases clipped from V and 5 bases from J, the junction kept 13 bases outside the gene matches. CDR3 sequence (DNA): TGTGCCAGCAGCGGCGACCGGGCGGGGGGGAGGGAGACCCAGTACTTC. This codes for CASSGDRAGGRETQYF.

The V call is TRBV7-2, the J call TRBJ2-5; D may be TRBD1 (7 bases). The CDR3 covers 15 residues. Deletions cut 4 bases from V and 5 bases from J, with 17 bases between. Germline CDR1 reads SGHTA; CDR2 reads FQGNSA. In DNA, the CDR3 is TGTGCCAGCAGCTCGGCGGGCAGGGGGGTGGAGACCCAGTACTTC. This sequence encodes CASSSAGRGVETQYF.

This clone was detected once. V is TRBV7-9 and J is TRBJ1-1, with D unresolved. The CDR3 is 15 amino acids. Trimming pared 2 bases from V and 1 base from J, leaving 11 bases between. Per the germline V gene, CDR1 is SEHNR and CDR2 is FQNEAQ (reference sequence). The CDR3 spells CASSLIFRGNTEAFF. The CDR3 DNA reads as TGTGCCAGCAGCTTAATTTTTCGGGGGAACACTGAAGCTTTCTTT.

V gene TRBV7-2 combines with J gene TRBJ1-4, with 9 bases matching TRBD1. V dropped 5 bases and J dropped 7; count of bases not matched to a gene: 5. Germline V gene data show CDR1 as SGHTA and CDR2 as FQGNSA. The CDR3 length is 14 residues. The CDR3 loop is CASSRTGVGEKLFF. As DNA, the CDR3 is TGTGCCAGCAGCAGGACAGGGGTTGGTGAAAAACTGTTTTTT.

The CDR3 sequence is CAWRTRGTEAFF. In nucleotides, the CDR3 is TGTGCCTGGAGGACGCGGGGCACTGAAGCTTTCTTT. J is TRBJ1-1 and V is TRBV30; D gene uncertain. CDR3 length: 12 residues. Trimming left V 3 bases short and J 4 bases short, with 9 bases between. Germline CDR1 and CDR2: GTSNPN and SVGIG (reference sequence).

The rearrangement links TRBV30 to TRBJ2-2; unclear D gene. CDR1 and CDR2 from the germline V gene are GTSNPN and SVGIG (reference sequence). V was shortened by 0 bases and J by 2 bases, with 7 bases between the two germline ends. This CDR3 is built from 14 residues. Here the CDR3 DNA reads TGTGCCTGGAGTGTGGAGATTAACACCGGGGAGCTGTTTTTT. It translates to CAWSVEINTGELFF. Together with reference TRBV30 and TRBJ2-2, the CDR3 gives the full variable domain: SQTIHQWPATLVQPVGSPLSLECTVEGTSNPNLYWYRQAAGRGLQLLFYSVGIGQISSEVPQNLSASRPQDRQFILSSKKLLLSDSGFYLCAWSVEINTGELFFGEGSRLTVL.

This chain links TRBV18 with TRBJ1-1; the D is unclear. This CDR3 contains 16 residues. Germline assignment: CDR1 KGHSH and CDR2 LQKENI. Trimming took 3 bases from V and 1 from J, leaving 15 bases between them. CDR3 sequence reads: CASSPLGREGNTEAFF. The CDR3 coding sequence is TGTGCCAGCTCACCCCTGGGTCGGGAGGGGAACACTGAAGCTTTCTTT.

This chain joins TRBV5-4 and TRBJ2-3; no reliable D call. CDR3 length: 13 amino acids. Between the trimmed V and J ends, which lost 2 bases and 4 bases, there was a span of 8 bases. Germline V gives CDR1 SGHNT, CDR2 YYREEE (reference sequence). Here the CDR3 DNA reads TGTGCCAGCAGCTTTCCTAGATCAGATACGCAGTATTTT. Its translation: CASSFPRSDTQYF. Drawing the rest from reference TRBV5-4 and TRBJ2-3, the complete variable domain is ETGVTQSPTHLIKTRGQQVTLRCSSQSGHNTVSWYQQALGQGPQFIFQYYREEENGRGNFPPRFSGLQFPNYSSELNVNALELDDSALYLCASSFPRSDTQYFGPGTRLTVL.

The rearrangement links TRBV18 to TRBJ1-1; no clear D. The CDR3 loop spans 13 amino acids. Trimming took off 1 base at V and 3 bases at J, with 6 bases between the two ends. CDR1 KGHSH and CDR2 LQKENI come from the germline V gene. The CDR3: CASSPQRDTEAFF. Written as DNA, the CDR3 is TGTGCCAGCTCACCACAGAGGGACACTGAAGCTTTCTTT. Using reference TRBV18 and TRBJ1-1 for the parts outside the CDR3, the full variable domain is NAGVMQNPRHLVRRRGQEARLRCSPMKGHSHVYWYRQLPEEGLKFMVYLQKENIIDESGMPKERFSAEFPKEGPSILRIQQVVRGDSAAYFCASSPQRDTEAFFGQGTRLTVV.